The rows below give T cell receptor beta chains drawn from one sample of a study of blood T cell repertoires in COVID-19. Profiled with immunoSEQ multiplex PCR; TCRdb holds only in-frame clones, not every one. The data contain about 310,000 clones, 85% of them singletons. The sequenced sample consisted of PBMCs or T cells enriched from blood (not recorded which). Source of these receptors: a woman younger than 45 who had been exposed to COVID-19. Both conserved end residues are part of each CDR3. D genes are given only for firm matches. Clone size is not always given. Where it is, it says once, few, many or a class for expanded clones.

TRBJ2-5,-,TRBV28,TRBD1,CASSFSQGTEETQYF,TGTGCCAGCAGTTTTTCTCAAGGGACAGAAGAGACCCAGTACTTC
TRBJ1-5,-,TRBV6-5,-,CASSLVGDQPQHF,TGTGCCAGCAGTTTAGTGGGCGATCAGCCCCAGCATTTT
TRBJ2-3,once,TRBV3-1/TRBV3-2,TRBD1,CASSHRGTNTDTQYF,TGTGCCAGCAGCCACAGGGGGACGAACACAGATACGCAGTATTTT
TRBJ1-3,-,TRBV30,-,CAWTTGGGSSGNTIYF,TGTGCCTGGACCACCGGAGGCGGGAGCTCTGGAAACACCATATATTTT
TRBJ1-1,-,TRBV9,-,CASSVGADTEAFF,TGTGCCAGCAGCGTAGGGGCCGACACTGAAGCTTTCTTT
TRBJ1-2,-,TRBV12-3/TRBV12-4,TRBD1,CASSYRGSGYTF,TGTGCCAGCAGTTACAGGGGTAGTGGCTACACCTTC
TRBJ2-7,-,TRBV28,TRBD1,CASSLIQGDYEQYF,TGTGCCAGCAGTTTAATCCAGGGGGACTACGAGCAGTACTTC
TRBJ2-3,-,TRBV9,TRBD1,CASSPLMTGPLDTQYF,TGTGCCAGCAGCCCCCTTATGACAGGGCCCCTGGATACGCAGTATTTT
TRBJ2-3,-,TRBV7-3,TRBD2,CASSTQAGVADTQYF,TGTGCCAGCAGCACCCAAGCGGGAGTGGCAGATACGCAGTATTTT
TRBJ2-7,-,TRBV11-2,TRBD1,CASSYGTDYEQYF,TGTGCCAGCAGCTACGGGACAGATTACGAGCAGTACTTC
TRBJ1-5,-,TRBV28,-,CASLTGIFNQPQHF,TGTGCAAGCCTAACAGGGATTTTTAATCAGCCCCAGCATTTT
TRBJ1-5,-,TRBV19,TRBD1,CASNLRTGGNQPQHF,TGTGCCAGCAACCTCCGGACAGGGGGCAATCAGCCCCAGCATTTT
TRBJ2-7,-,TRBV30,TRBD2,CAWASGPGLGGEQYF,TGTGCCTGGGCCTCAGGGCCGGGACTAGGGGGCGAGCAGTACTTC
TRBJ1-1,-,TRBV10-3,TRBD1,CAITKTGVGEAFF,TGTGCCATCACCAAAACAGGGGTCGGTGAAGCTTTCTTT
TRBJ2-1,-,TRBV9,TRBD2,CASSDPLAGGTQFF,TGTGCCAGCAGCGATCCCCTAGCGGGGGGCACGCAGTTCTTC
TRBJ2-7,-,TRBV4-1,-,CASSRRELTATGVYEQYF,TGCGCCAGCAGCCGTAGGGAGCTGACCGCCACCGGGGTCTACGAGCAGTACTTC
TRBJ1-5,-,TRBV27,-,CASSLSWGEIKPQHF,TGTGCCAGCAGTTTATCGTGGGGAGAAATCAAACCCCAGCATTTT
TRBJ2-7,-,TRBV6-5,-,CASTRASETYEQYF,TGTGCCAGCACCCGGGCTAGCGAGACCTACGAGCAGTACTTC
TRBJ1-1,once,TRBV28,-,CASITDLNTEAFF,TGTGCCAGCATCACGGACTTGAACACTGAAGCTTTCTTT
TRBJ2-7,-,TRBV18,TRBD2,CASSPPRDSGLYEQYF,TGTGCCAGCTCACCACCGAGGGATAGCGGGCTCTACGAGCAGTACTTC
TRBJ1-1,-,TRBV11-1,-,CASSPRGNGLHSEAFF,TGTGCCAGCAGCCCTCGAGGAAACGGGTTACACTCTGAAGCTTTCTTT
TRBJ1-3,-,TRBV7-9,-,CASSLAGGGNTIYF,TGTGCCAGCAGCTTGGCGGGGGGCGGAAACACCATATATTTT
TRBJ1-2,-,TRBV28,-,CASSPLTTDNYGYTF,TGTGCCAGCAGCCCCTTGACCACTGATAACTATGGCTACACCTTT
TRBJ2-1,-,TRBV29-1,TRBD2,CSVESRGRLNEQFF,TGCAGCGTTGAAAGTCGCGGGAGGCTCAATGAGCAGTTCTTC
TRBJ2-3,-,TRBV9,TRBD2,CASSPRGSGGERDTQYF,TGTGCCAGCAGCCCCCGGGGTAGCGGGGGTGAGAGAGATACGCAGTATTTT
TRBJ1-5,few,TRBV10-1,-,CASSESGQPDQPQHF,TGCGCCAGCAGTGAGTCCGGACAGCCAGATCAGCCCCAGCATTTT
TRBJ2-7,-,TRBV30,-,CAWTRGRPSYEQYF,TGTGCCTGGACTCGGGGTCGCCCCTCCTACGAGCAGTACTTC
TRBJ2-3,-,TRBV28,TRBD2,CASRGTSGTDTQYF,TGTGCCAGCAGAGGGACTAGCGGCACAGATACGCAGTATTTT
TRBJ2-3,-,TRBV28,TRBD1,CASSPRTGYTDTQYF,TGTGCCAGCAGTCCTAGGACAGGGTACACAGATACGCAGTATTTT
TRBJ2-3,-,TRBV5-4,-,CASSPVVRGHGTDTQYF,TGTGCCAGCAGCCCTGTGGTCCGAGGGCATGGGACAGATACGCAGTATTTT
TRBJ2-7,-,TRBV2,-,CASSEARVLGEQYF,TGTGCCAGCAGTGAAGCGAGGGTGTTGGGCGAGCAGTACTTC
TRBJ2-7,-,TRBV2,-,CASGTSNGAQYF,TGTGCCAGCGGGACATCTAATGGGGCCCAGTACTTC
TRBJ1-1,-,TRBV7-3,-,CARYSRGSSTEAFF,TGTGCCAGATACAGTAGGGGATCGAGCACTGAAGCTTTCTTT
TRBJ1-4,-,TRBV30,TRBD1,CAWSENKGQGIREKLFF,TGTGCCTGGAGTGAAAACAAGGGACAGGGGATTAGGGAAAAACTGTTTTTT
TRBJ2-7,-,TRBV5-1,TRBD2,CASSLVASGIYEQYF,TGCGCCAGCAGCTTGGTGGCTAGCGGCATCTACGAGCAGTACTTC
TRBJ2-5,-,TRBV11-2,TRBD2,CASSEGLAGQETQYF,TGTGCCAGCAGCGAGGGACTAGCGGGACAAGAGACCCAGTACTTC
TRBJ1-1,-,TRBV29-1,TRBD1,CSVSGGSRQGTEAFF,TGCAGCGTTTCAGGGGGATCCCGGCAGGGTACTGAAGCTTTCTTT
TRBJ2-1,once,TRBV7-8,TRBD1,CASSLTGRSSYNEQFF,TGTGCCAGCAGCCTGACAGGGCGAAGCTCCTACAATGAGCAGTTCTTC
TRBJ1-4,-,TRBV9,-,CASSPRDATNEKLFF,TGTGCCAGCAGCCCACGCGATGCAACTAATGAAAAACTGTTTTTT
TRBJ1-1,-,TRBV27,-,CASSQIRQGHTEAFF,TGTGCCAGCAGCCAGATTAGGCAGGGGCACACTGAAGCTTTCTTT
TRBJ1-4,-,TRBV4-2,TRBD1,CASSPTGGWEEKLFF,TGTGCCAGCAGCCCCACAGGGGGGTGGGAAGAAAAACTGTTTTTT
TRBJ1-6,once,TRBV2,TRBD1,CASSVRQGESPLHF,TGTGCCAGCAGTGTAAGACAGGGGGAATCACCCCTCCACTTT